This is a list of T cell receptor beta chains from one sample in a study of blood T cell repertoires in COVID-19. Clones were sequenced by immunoSEQ multiplex PCR, and TCRdb holds only the in-frame ones, with some missing. The table lists tens of thousands of clones, 86% of them singletons. Sequencing was performed on peripheral blood. These receptors originate from a man in his forties or fifties with active COVID-19. The conserved cysteine and the conserved F or W are not part of the CDR3 here. The order of the fields is V gene, J gene, CDR3 protein.

>TRBV14|TRBJ2-7
VDRPYEQY
>TRBV18|TRBJ1-4
ASSPAGQGEKLF
>TRBV2|TRBJ2-4
ASSVILGSKNIQY
>TRBV12-3/TRBV12-4|TRBJ1-2
ASSTGTGHGYT
>TRBV18|TRBJ1-2
ASSPGTGGGYT
>TRBV6-2/TRBV6-3|TRBJ2-5
ASSYEVAGRYQETQY
>TRBV4-1|TRBJ2-7
ASSQDRVRGGPYEQY
>TRBV4-1|TRBJ2-1
ASSQEGDRGNNEQF
>TRBV30|TRBJ2-3
AWSPGTSGARDVTDTQY
>TRBV6-5|TRBJ2-1
ASSSTGVAVNEQF
>TRBV15|TRBJ2-3
ATSRRLAVEIRDTQY
>TRBV5-1|TRBJ2-1
ASSLLANGEQF
>TRBV7-9|TRBJ2-1
ASSLRASAHNEQF
>TRBV25-1|TRBJ2-3
ASSDFAGSTDTQY
>TRBV2|TRBJ2-7
ASTGGGTGQSYEQY
>TRBV5-8|TRBJ2-2
ASSLATVNSNTGELF
>TRBV13|TRBJ1-3
ASSSPRSLAGNTIY
>TRBV7-9|TRBJ1-1
ASSWDRASGTEAF
>TRBV12-3/TRBV12-4|TRBJ1-2
ASSFGGQGYT
>TRBV7-9|TRBJ2-1
ASSLEGLAGVREQF
>TRBV24-1|TRBJ2-3
AIQTSTDTQY
>TRBV11-3|TRBJ2-4
ASSGVGGLAKNIQY
>TRBV5-6|TRBJ2-3
ASRRQGAITDTQY
>TRBV10-3|TRBJ2-7
AISEKAGAYEQY
>TRBV9|TRBJ1-2
ASSPFDRALNYGYT
>TRBV7-9|TRBJ1-6
ASSLEGTLDSPLH
>TRBV6-5|TRBJ1-2
ASSYSRQGGYGYT
>TRBV10-2|TRBJ1-1
ASSDKTWGANTEAF
>TRBV2|TRBJ2-1
ASRGVWGDYNEQF
>TRBV5-5|TRBJ1-5
ASSLEPRVNQPQH
>TRBV11-3|TRBJ1-1
ASSSPGQLLNTEAF
>TRBV5-1|TRBJ2-3
ASSATKGGDTQY
>TRBV20-1|TRBJ2-3
SASRRGTPTDTQY
>TRBV27|TRBJ2-3
ASSPTTRPGLVVSDTQY
>TRBV3-1/TRBV3-2|TRBJ1-3
ASSQDQGVRGNTIY
>TRBV19|TRBJ2-7
ASSTHLGLGGPEQY
>TRBV5-1|TRBJ1-3
ASSLESAGVGDTIY